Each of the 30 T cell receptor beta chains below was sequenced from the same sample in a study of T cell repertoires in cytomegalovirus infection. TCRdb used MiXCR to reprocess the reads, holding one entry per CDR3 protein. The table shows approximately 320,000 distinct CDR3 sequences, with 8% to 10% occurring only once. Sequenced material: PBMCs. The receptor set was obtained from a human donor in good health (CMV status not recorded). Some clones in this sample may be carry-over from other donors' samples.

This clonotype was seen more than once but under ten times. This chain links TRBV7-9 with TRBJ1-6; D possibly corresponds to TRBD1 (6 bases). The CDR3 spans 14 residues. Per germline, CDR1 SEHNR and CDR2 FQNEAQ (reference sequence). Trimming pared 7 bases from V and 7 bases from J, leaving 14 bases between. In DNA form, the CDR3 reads TGTGCCAGCACCCGCCGGCAGGGGAATTCACCCCTCCACTTT. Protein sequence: CASTRRQGNSPLHF.

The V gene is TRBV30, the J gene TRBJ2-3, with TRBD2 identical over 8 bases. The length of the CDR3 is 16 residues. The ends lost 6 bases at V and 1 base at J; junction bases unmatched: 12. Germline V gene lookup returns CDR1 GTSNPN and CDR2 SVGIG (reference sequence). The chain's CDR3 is CACHTKFGRGTDTQYF. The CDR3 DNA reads TGTGCCTGCCATACTAAATTCGGGAGGGGCACAGATACGCAGTATTTT.

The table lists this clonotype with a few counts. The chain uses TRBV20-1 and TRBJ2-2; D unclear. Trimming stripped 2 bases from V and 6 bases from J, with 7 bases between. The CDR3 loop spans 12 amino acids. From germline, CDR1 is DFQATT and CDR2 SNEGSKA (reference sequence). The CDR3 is CSARFLAGELFF. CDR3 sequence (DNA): TGCAGTGCTAGATTCCTAGCCGGGGAGCTGTTTTTT.

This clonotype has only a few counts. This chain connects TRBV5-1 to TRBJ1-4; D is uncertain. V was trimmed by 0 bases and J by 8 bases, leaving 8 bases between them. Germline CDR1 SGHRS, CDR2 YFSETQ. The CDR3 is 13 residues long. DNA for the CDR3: TGCGCCAGCAGCTTGGTCTGGGAAGAAAAACTGTTTTTT. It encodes CASSLVWEEKLFF.

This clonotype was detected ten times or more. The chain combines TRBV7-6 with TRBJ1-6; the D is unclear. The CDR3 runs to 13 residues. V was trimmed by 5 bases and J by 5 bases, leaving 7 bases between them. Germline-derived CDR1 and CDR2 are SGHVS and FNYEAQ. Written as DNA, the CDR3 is TGTGCCAGCAGCCCCCTCGATAATTCACCCCTCCACTTT. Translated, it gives CASSPLDNSPLHF. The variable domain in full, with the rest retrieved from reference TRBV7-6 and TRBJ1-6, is GAGVSQSPRYKVTKRGQDVALRCDPISGHVSLYWYRQALGQGPEFLTYFNYEAQQDKSGLPNDRFSAERPEGSISTLTIQRTEQRDSAMYRCASSPLDNSPLHFGNGTRLTVT.

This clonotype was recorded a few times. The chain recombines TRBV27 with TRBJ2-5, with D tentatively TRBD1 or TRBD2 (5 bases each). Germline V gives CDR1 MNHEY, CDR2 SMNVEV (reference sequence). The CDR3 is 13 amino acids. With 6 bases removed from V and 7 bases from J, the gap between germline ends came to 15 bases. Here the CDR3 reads CASRIGTGGTQYF. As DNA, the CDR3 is TGTGCCAGCAGGATCGGGACCGGTGGGACCCAGTACTTC.

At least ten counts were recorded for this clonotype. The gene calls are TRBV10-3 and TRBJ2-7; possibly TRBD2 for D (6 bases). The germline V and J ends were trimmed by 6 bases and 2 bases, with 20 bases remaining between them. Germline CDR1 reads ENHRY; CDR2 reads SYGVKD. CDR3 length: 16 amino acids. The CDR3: CAISRSRGLYTYEQYF. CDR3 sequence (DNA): TGTGCCATCAGCCGCTCTCGGGGACTCTACACCTACGAGCAGTACTTC.

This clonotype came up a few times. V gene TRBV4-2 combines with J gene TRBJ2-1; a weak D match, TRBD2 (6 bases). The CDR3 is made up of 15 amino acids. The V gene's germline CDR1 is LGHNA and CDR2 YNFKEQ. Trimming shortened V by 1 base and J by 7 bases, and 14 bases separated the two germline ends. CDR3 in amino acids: CASSQGEEGWNEQFF. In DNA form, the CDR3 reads TGTGCCAGCAGCCAAGGGGAGGAGGGTTGGAATGAGCAGTTCTTC.

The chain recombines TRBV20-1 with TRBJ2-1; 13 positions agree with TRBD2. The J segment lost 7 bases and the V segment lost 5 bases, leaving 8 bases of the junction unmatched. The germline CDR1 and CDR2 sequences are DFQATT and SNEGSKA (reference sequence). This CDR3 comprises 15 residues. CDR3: CSAGPGTSGANEQFF. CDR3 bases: TGCAGTGCTGGCCCCGGGACTAGCGGGGCGAATGAGCAGTTCTTC.

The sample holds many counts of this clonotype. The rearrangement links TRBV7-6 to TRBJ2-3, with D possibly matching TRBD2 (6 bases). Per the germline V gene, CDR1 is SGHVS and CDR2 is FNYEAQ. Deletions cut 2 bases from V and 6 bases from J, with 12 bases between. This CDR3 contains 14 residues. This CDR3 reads CASSLTLASDTQYF. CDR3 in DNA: TGTGCCAGCAGCTTAACGCTAGCGAGCGATACGCAGTATTTT.

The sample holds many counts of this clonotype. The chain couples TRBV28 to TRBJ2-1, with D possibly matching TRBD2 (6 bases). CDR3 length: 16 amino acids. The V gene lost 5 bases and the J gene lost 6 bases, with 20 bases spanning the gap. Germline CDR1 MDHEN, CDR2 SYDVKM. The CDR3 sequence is CASSPNSAGKGNEQFF. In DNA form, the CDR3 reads TGTGCCAGCAGTCCCAACAGCGCGGGAAAGGGCAATGAGCAGTTCTTC.

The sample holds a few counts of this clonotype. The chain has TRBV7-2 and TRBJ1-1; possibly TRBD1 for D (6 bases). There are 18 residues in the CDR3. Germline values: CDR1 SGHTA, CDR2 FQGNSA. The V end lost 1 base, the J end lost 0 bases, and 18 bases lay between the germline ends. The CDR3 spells CASSLGPGVSGMNTEAFF. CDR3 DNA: TGTGCCAGCAGCTTAGGTCCAGGGGTCTCCGGAATGAACACTGAAGCTTTCTTT.

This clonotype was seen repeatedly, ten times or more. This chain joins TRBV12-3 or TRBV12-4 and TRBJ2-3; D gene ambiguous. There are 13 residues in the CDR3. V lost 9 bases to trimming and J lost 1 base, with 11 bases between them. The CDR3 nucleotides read TGTGCCAGTCTTCTTAAGGGCACAGATACGCAGTATTTT. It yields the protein CASLLKGTDTQYF.

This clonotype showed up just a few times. The CDR3 here is CASSPEGTMNTEAFF. CDR3 bases: TGTGCCAGCTCACCCGAGGGGACGATGAACACTGAAGCTTTCTTT. The chain links TRBV18 to TRBJ1-1, with D perhaps matching TRBD1 (5 bases). Germline V gives CDR1 KGHSH, CDR2 LQKENI. The CDR3 is made up of 15 amino acids. Trimming pared 3 bases from V and 0 bases from J, leaving 11 bases between.

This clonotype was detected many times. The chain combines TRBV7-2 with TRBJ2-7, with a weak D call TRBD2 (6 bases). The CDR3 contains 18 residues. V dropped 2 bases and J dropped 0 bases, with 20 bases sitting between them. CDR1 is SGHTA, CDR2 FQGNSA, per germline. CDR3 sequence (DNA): TGTGCCAGCAGCTTAAGGGTTAGCGGTAAACGATTCTCCTACGAGCAGTACTTC. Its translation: CASSLRVSGKRFSYEQYF.

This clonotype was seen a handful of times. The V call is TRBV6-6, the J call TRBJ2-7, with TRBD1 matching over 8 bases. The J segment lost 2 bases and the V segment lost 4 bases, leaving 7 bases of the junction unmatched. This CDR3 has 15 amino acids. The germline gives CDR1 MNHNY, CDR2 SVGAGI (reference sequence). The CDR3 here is CASSSRQGSTYEQYF. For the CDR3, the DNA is TGTGCCAGCAGTTCACGACAGGGGTCCACCTACGAGCAGTACTTC.

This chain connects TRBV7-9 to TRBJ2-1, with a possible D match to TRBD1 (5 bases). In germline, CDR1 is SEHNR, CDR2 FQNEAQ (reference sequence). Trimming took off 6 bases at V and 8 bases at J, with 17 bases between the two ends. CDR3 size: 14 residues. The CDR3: CASSPTPGYDEQFF. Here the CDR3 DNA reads TGTGCCAGCAGTCCGACCCCAGGGTATGATGAGCAGTTCTTC. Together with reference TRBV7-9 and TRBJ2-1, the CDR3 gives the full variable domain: DTGVSQNPRHKITKRGQNVTFRCDPISEHNRLYWYRQTLGQGPEFLTYFQNEAQLEKSRLLSDRFSAERPKGSFSTLEIQRTEQGDSAMYLCASSPTPGYDEQFFGPGTRLTVL.

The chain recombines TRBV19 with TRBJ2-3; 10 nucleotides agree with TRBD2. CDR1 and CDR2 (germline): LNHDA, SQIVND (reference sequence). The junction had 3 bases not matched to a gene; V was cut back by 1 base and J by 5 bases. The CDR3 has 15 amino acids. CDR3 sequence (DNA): TGTGCCAGTAGTATAGTCGCTAGCGGGAGAGATACGCAGTATTTT. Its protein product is CASSIVASGRDTQYF.

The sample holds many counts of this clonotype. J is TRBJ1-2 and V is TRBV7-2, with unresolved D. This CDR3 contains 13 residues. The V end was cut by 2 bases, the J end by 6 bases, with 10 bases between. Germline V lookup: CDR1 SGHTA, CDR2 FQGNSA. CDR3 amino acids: CASSLSMRDGYTF. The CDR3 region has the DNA TGTGCCAGCAGCTTATCCATGAGGGATGGCTACACCTTC.

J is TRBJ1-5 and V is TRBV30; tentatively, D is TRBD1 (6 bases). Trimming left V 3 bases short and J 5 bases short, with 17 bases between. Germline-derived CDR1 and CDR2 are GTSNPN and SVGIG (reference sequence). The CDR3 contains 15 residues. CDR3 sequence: CAWSAAGHLYQPQHF. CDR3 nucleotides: TGTGCCTGGAGCGCCGCGGGACACTTGTATCAGCCCCAGCATTTT.

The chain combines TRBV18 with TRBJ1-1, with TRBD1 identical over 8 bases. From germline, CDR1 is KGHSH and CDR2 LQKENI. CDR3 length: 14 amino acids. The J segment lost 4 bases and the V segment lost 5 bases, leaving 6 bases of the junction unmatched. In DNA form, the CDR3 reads TGTGCCAGCTCAGGCGACAGGGGAAGCACTGAAGCTTTCTTT. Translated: CASSGDRGSTEAFF.

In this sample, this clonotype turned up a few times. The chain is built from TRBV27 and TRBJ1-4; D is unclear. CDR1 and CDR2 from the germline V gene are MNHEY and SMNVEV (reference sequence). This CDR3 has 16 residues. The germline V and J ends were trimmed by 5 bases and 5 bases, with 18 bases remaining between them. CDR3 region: CASSLQSFPPNEKLFF. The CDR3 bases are TGTGCCAGCAGTCTTCAGTCCTTTCCTCCAAATGAAAAACTGTTTTTT.

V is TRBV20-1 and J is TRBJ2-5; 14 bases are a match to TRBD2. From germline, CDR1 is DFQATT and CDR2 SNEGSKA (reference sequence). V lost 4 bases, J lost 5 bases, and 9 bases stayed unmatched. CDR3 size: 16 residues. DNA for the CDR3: TGCAGTGCTAAAGGACTAGCGGGAGGCTGGGAGGAGACCCAGTACTTC. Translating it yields CSAKGLAGGWEETQYF.

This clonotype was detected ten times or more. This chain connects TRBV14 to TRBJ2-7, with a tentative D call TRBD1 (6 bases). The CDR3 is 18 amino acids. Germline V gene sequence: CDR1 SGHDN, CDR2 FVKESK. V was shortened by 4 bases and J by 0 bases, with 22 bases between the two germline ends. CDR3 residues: CASSRYRDTGWSSYEQYF. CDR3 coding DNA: TGTGCCAGCAGCCGCTACCGGGACACGGGTTGGAGCTCCTACGAGCAGTACTTC.

The CDR3 nucleotides are TGTGCCAGCAGCCACGGACCGTACCAAGAGACCCAGTACTTC. It encodes CASSHGPYQETQYF. The chain combines TRBV7-9 with TRBJ2-5, with D unresolved. There are 14 residues in the CDR3. Germline CDR1 and CDR2: SEHNR and FQNEAQ (reference sequence). V was trimmed by 5 bases and J by 0 bases, leaving 10 bases between them.

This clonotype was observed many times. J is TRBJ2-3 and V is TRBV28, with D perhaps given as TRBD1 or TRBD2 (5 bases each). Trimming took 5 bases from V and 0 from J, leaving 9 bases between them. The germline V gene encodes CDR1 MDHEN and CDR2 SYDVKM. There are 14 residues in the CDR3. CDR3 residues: CASSRGGSTDTQYF. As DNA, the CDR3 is TGTGCCAGCAGTCGGGGCGGGAGCACAGATACGCAGTATTTT.

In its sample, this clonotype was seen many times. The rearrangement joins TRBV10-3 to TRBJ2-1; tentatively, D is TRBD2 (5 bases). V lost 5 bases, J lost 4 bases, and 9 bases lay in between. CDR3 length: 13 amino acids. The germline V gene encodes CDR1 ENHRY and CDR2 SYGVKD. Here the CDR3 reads CAISPTSYNEQFF. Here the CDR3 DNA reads TGTGCCATCAGTCCCACTAGTTACAATGAGCAGTTCTTC.

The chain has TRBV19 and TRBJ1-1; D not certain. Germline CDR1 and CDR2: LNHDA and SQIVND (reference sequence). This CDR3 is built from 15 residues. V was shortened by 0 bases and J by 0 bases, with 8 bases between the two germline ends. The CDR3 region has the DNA TGTGCCAGTAGTATAGACGGGCGGTTGAACACTGAAGCTTTCTTT. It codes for CASSIDGRLNTEAFF.

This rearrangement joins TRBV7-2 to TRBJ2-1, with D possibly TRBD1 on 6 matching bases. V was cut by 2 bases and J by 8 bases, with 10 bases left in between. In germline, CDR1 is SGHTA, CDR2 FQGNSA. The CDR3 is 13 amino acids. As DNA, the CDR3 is TGTGCCAGCAGCTTACTCAGGGGCCATGAGCAGTTCTTC. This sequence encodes CASSLLRGHEQFF.

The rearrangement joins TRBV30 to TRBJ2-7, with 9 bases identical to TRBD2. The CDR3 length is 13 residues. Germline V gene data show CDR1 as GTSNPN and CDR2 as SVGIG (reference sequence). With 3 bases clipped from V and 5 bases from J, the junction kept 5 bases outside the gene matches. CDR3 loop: CAWSLSGGHEQYF. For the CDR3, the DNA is TGTGCCTGGAGCCTTAGCGGGGGCCACGAGCAGTACTTC.